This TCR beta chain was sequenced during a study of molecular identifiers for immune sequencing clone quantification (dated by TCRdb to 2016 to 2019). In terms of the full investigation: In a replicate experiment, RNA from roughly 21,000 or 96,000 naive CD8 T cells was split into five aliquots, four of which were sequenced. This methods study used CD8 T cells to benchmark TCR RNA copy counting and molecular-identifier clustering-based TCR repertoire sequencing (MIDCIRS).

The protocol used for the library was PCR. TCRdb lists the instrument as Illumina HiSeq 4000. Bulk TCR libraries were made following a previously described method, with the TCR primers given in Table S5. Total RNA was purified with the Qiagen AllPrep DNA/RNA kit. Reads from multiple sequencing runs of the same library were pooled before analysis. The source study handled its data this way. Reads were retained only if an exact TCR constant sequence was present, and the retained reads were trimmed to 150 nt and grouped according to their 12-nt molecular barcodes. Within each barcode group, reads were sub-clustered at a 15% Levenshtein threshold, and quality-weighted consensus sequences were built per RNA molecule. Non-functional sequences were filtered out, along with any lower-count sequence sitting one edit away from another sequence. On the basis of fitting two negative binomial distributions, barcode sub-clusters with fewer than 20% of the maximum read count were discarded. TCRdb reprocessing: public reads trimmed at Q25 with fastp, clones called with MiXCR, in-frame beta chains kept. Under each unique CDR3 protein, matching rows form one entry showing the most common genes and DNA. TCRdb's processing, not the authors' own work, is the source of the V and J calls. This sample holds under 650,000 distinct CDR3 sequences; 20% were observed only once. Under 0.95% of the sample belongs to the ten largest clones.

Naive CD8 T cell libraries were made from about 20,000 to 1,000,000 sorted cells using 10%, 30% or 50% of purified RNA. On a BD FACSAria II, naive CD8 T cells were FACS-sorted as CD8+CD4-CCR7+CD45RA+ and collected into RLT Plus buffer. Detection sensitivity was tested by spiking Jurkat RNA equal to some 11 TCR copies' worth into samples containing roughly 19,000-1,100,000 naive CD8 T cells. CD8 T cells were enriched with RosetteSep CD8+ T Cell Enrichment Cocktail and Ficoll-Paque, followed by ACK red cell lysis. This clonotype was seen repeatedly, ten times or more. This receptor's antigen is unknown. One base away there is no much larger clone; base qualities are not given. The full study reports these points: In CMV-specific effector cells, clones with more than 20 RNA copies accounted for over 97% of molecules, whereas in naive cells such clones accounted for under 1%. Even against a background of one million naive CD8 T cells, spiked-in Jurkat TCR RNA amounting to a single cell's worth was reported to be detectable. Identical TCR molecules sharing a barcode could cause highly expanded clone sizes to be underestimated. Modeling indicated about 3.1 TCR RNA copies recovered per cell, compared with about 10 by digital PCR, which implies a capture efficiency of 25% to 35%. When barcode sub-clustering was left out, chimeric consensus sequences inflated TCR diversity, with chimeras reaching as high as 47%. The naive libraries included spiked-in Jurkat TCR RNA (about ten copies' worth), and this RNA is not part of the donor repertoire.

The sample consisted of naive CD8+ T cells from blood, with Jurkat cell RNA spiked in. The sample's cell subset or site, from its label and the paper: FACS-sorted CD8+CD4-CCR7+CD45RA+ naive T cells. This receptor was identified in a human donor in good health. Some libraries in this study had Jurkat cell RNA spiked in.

The sequence in DNA is TGTGCCAGCAGCTTAGCGGCTTTCGGACTCGAAGAGACCCAGTACTTC. It specifies CASSLAAFGLEETQYF. The sequence links TRBV7-9 to TRBJ2-5; tentative D gene TRBD2, with 5 bases matching. The germline ends are 14 bases apart after V is trimmed by 0 bases and J by 3 bases. From cysteine to phenylalanine, the CDR3 is 16 amino acids long. Only the CDR3 part of the read is kept: 48 bases, read in frame from the first base. CDR1 SEHNR and CDR2 FQNEAQ were looked up in the germline V gene (reference sequence).